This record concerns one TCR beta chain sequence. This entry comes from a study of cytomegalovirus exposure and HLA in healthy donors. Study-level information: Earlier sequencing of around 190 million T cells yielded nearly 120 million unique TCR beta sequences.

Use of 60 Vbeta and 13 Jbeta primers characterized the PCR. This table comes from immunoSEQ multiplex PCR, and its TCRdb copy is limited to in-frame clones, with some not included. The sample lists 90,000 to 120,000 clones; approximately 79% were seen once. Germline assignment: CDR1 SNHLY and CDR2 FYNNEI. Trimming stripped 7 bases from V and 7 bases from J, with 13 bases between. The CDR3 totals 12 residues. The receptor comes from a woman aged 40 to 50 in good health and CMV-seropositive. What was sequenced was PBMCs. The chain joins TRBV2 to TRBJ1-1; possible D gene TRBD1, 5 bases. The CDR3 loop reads CASTVFRDEAFF. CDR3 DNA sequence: TGTGCCAGCACCGTTTTCAGGGATGAAGCTTTCTTT.